A selection of T cell receptor beta chains follows, all from one sample in a study of Ad26.COV2.S vaccination and SARS-CoV-2 variants. Libraries were prepared by immunoSEQ multiplex PCR; TCRdb keeps only in-frame clonotypes and omits some of them. In the table there are about 460,000 clones, about nine tenths of which are singletons. The sample here was peripheral blood, taken in a trial of Ad26.COV2.S vaccine versus placebo. The source of these receptors is a person between 18 and 65 years old who received the Ad26.COV2.S COVID-19 vaccine or a placebo. CDR3s include the opening cysteine and the closing phenylalanine or tryptophan. The D gene is left open where the match is weak. Clone sizes are given selectively: once, few, many, or a class where the clone is expanded.

j_gene,d_gene,v_gene,abundance,CDR3nt,CDR3aa
TRBJ2-1,NA,TRBV29-1,NA,TGCAGCGTCCCCCCTGGGGAGAGCTCCTACAATGAGCAGTTCTTC,CSVPPGESSYNEQFF
TRBJ2-3,NA,TRBV2,NA,TGTGCCAGCAGTTCCCGAGGGACACTCGGCCCTGGGGATACGCAGTATTTT,CASSSRGTLGPGDTQYF
TRBJ2-5,NA,TRBV27,NA,TGTGCCAGCAGTCCAACGGGACGGACACAAGAGACCCAGTACTTC,CASSPTGRTQETQYF
TRBJ1-4,NA,TRBV29-1,NA,TGCAGCGTTGAAAGCGCAACTAATGAAAAACTGTTTTTT,CSVESATNEKLFF
TRBJ1-1,TRBD1,TRBV18,NA,TGTGCCAGCTCAAGGGACAGGTTGAACACTGAAGCTTTCTTT,CASSRDRLNTEAFF
TRBJ2-5,NA,TRBV5-4,NA,TGTGCCAGCAGCTTTCGCGGCAGGGGAGTGGAGAAGACCCAGTACTTC,CASSFRGRGVEKTQYF
TRBJ2-3,NA,TRBV28,NA,TGTGCCAGCAGCCGTCTTTCAGGAGGCCCCACAGATACGCAGTATTTT,CASSRLSGGPTDTQYF
TRBJ2-2,NA,TRBV10-3,NA,TGTGCCACCGGGACCAGGAACACCGGGGAGCTGTTTTTT,CATGTRNTGELFF
TRBJ2-7,NA,TRBV7-9,NA,TGTGCCAGCAGCTTAGCTGGCAGGGGATACGAGCAGTACTTC,CASSLAGRGYEQYF
TRBJ2-7,TRBD2,TRBV18,NA,TGTGCCAGCTCACCACCGGGACTAGACGGGAAATACGAGCAGTACTTC,CASSPPGLDGKYEQYF
TRBJ2-7,NA,TRBV18,NA,TGTGCCAGCTCATACAGGGCTGACTCCTACGAGCAGTACTTC,CASSYRADSYEQYF
TRBJ2-2,NA,TRBV7-9,NA,TGTGCCAGCAACGTGAGAGGGGAGCTGTTTTTT,CASNVRGELFF
TRBJ2-7,NA,TRBV30,NA,TGTGCCTGGAGTCGAGGCGGCGTCAGCTCCTACGAGCAGTACTTC,CAWSRGGVSSYEQYF
TRBJ2-7,TRBD2,TRBV5-5,NA,TGTGCCAGCAGGCCCGGGACTAGCGGGAGAAGGTACGAGCAGTACTTC,CASRPGTSGRRYEQYF
TRBJ2-7,NA,TRBV4-2,NA,TGTGCCAGCAGCCAATTTGACTCAACCTACGAGCAGTACTTC,CASSQFDSTYEQYF
TRBJ2-1,TRBD2,TRBV5-1,NA,TGCGCCAGCAGCCCCAACGGGAGGGCCTCCTACAATGAGCAGTTCTTC,CASSPNGRASYNEQFF
TRBJ1-2,NA,TRBV4-1,once,TGCGCCAGCAGCCAAGAGCAGAAAGCTAACTATGGCTACACCTTC,CASSQEQKANYGYTF
TRBJ2-7,NA,TRBV3-1/TRBV3-2,NA,TGTGCCAGCAGCCTCAACGGCTACGAGCAGTACTTC,CASSLNGYEQYF
TRBJ1-1,NA,TRBV6-6,NA,TGTGCCAGCAGTTACGTACTTAGGGGGGGCACTGAAGCTTTCTTT,CASSYVLRGGTEAFF
TRBJ2-5,NA,TRBV21-1,NA,TGTGCCAGCTCCAACCGACGGAGACAAGAGACCCAGTACTTC,CASSNRRRQETQYF
TRBJ1-3,NA,TRBV2,NA,TGTGCCAGCAGTGGGGCCTCTGGAAACACCATATATTTT,CASSGASGNTIYF
TRBJ1-2,TRBD1,TRBV28,NA,TGTGCCAGCAGAGCCGGGACAGAAACGTACTATGGCTACACCTTC,CASRAGTETYYGYTF
TRBJ1-1,NA,TRBV6-5,NA,TGTGCCAGCAGTTATCACCCGGGGATGAACACTGAAGCTTTCTTT,CASSYHPGMNTEAFF
TRBJ2-2,NA,TRBV27,NA,TGTGCCAGCAGTTTAACCCAGGGGAGAGGCGGGGAGCTGTTTTTT,CASSLTQGRGGELFF
TRBJ2-1,TRBD1,TRBV18,NA,TGTGCCAGCTCACCATCGACAGGGATTTGGAATGAGCAGTTCTTC,CASSPSTGIWNEQFF
TRBJ1-2,NA,TRBV28,NA,TGTGCCAGCAGTTTCGATAACTATGGCTACACCTTC,CASSFDNYGYTF
TRBJ2-5,TRBD2,TRBV3-1/TRBV3-2,NA,TGTGCCAGCAGTCTCGGGCTAGCGGGGGGGCGGGAGACCCAGTACTTC,CASSLGLAGGRETQYF
TRBJ2-3,TRBD1,TRBV5-6,NA,TGTGCCAGCAGCTCTCCGACAGGGGGCTGGATTCGTTACACAGATACGCAGTATTTT,CASSSPTGGWIRYTDTQYF
TRBJ1-4,NA,TRBV5-4,NA,TGTGCCAGCAGCTTGAACAGTTTAAATGAAAAACTGTTTTTT,CASSLNSLNEKLFF
TRBJ2-3,TRBD2,TRBV30,NA,TGTGCCTGGGATCCAGCGGGAGTGCTAGATACGCAGTATTTT,CAWDPAGVLDTQYF
TRBJ1-6,TRBD1,TRBV27,NA,TGTGCCAGCAAGTCCCCCCGACAGGGCCCAAATTCACCCCTCCACTTT,CASKSPRQGPNSPLHF
TRBJ1-1,NA,TRBV5-1,NA,TGCGCCAGCAGCTTGATGGGTATCCCTGAAGCTTTCTTT,CASSLMGIPEAFF
TRBJ2-1,TRBD2,TRBV28,NA,TGTGCCAGCAGTTTGAAGGCGGGAGGAAGCTCCTACAATGAGCAGTTCTTC,CASSLKAGGSSYNEQFF
TRBJ1-5,TRBD1,TRBV19,NA,TGTGCCAGTAGTATATCTTCGGCGGCGGGGGCAGGGGGTAATCAGCCCCAGCATTTT,CASSISSAAGAGGNQPQHF
TRBJ2-1,TRBD1,TRBV27,NA,TGTGCCAGCAGTTTCCAGGGGGCGGTGAATGAGCAGTTCTTC,CASSFQGAVNEQFF
TRBJ2-3,NA,TRBV7-2,once,TGTGCCAGCAGCTTACCGGGACCTGGAACAGATACGCAGTATTTT,CASSLPGPGTDTQYF
TRBJ2-1,TRBD2,TRBV11-1,NA,TGTGCCAGCAGCTTAGCGGCTAGCGGGGATGAGCAGTTCTTC,CASSLAASGDEQFF
TRBJ2-5,NA,TRBV7-9,NA,TGTGCCAGCAGCTTTAGAGCGACCCAAGAGACCCAGTACTTC,CASSFRATQETQYF
TRBJ2-1,TRBD1,TRBV19,once,TGTGCCAGTAGTACTCGGGGACAGCAAGCTAATGAGCAGTTCTTC,CASSTRGQQANEQFF
TRBJ1-5,TRBD1,TRBV6-5,NA,TGTGCCAGCAGCCGGGACAGAAATAGCAATCAGCCCCAGCATTTT,CASSRDRNSNQPQHF
TRBJ2-2,NA,TRBV5-1,NA,TGCGCCAGCAGCTTGGAGAGCGTGAACACCGGGGAGCTGTTTTTT,CASSLESVNTGELFF
TRBJ2-1,TRBD2,TRBV11-2,NA,TGTGCCAGCAGCTACCTGGACGCTAGCGGAAATGAGCAGTTCTTC,CASSYLDASGNEQFF
TRBJ2-2,NA,TRBV19,NA,TGTGCCAGTAGTATCTCGGGACCCATTGGGGAGCTGTTTTTT,CASSISGPIGELFF
TRBJ1-6,NA,TRBV28,NA,TGTGCCAGCAGTCCGGGAGGGAAGAATTCACCCCTCCACTTT,CASSPGGKNSPLHF
TRBJ2-1,TRBD2,TRBV7-9,NA,TGTGCCAGCAGCCCGGGACTAGCGGGGGGACCATCCTACAATGAGCAGTTCTTC,CASSPGLAGGPSYNEQFF
TRBJ2-1,TRBD1,TRBV6-6,NA,TGTGCCAGCAGTCGACAGCGTGTGGGGGACAGTCAAGGGGCTAAGCAGTTCTTC,CASSRQRVGDSQGAKQFF